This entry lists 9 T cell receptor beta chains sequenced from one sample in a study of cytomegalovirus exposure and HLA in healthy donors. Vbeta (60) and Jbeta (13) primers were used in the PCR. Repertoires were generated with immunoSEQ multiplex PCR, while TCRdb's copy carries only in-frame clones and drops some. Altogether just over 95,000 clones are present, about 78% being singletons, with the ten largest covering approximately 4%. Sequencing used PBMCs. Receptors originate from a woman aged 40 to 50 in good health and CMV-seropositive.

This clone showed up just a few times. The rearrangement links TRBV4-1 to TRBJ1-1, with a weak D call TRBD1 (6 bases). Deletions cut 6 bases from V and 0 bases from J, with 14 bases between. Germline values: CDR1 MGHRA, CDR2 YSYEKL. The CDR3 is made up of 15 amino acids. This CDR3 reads CASSELGQVNTEAFF. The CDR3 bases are TGCGCCAGCAGTGAATTGGGACAAGTGAACACTGAAGCTTTCTTT.

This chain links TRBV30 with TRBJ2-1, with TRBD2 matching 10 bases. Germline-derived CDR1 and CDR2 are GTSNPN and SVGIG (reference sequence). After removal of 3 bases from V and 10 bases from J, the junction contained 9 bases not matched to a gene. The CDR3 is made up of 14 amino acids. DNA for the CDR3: TGTGCCTGGAGAGGGCTAGCGGGAGTCGGCGAGCAGTTCTTC. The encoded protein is CAWRGLAGVGEQFF. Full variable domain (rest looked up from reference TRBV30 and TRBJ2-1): SQTIHQWPATLVQPVGSPLSLECTVEGTSNPNLYWYRQAAGRGLQLLFYSVGIGQISSEVPQNLSASRPQDRQFILSSKKLLLSDSGFYLCAWRGLAGVGEQFFGPGTRLTVL.

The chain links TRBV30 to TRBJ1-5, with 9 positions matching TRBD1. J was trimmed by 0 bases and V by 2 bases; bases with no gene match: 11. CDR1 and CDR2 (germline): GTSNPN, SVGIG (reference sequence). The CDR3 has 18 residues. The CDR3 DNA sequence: TGTGCCTGGAGTCATCCGGGACAGGGACCTTATAGCAATCAGCCCCAGCATTTT. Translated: CAWSHPGQGPYSNQPQHF.

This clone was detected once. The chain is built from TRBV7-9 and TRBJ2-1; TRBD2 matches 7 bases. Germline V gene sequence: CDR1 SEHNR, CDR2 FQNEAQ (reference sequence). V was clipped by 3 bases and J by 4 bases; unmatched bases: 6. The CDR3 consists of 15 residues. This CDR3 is CASSFGAGRYNEQFF. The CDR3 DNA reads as TGTGCCAGCAGCTTTGGAGCGGGACGATACAATGAGCAGTTCTTC.

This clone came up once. The CDR3 coding sequence is TGTGCCAGCAGTTTAAAATATCCTACAGCAGGTTCTGGTGAGCAGTTCTTC. Translating it yields CASSLKYPTAGSGEQFF. The rearrangement links TRBV7-9 to TRBJ2-1; D is unclear. V was trimmed by 6 bases and J by 9 bases, leaving 27 bases between them. CDR3 length equals 17 residues. Looked up from germline, CDR1 is SEHNR and CDR2 is FQNEAQ (reference sequence). The full variable domain, with the rest looked up from reference TRBV7-9 and TRBJ2-1, is DTGVSQNPRHKITKRGQNVTFRCDPISEHNRLYWYRQTLGQGPEFLTYFQNEAQLEKSRLLSDRFSAERPKGSFSTLEIQRTEQGDSAMYLCASSLKYPTAGSGEQFFGPGTRLTVL.

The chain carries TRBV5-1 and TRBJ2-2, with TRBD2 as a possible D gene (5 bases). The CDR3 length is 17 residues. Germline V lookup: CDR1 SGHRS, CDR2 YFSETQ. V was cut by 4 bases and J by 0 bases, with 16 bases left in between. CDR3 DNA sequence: TGCGCCAGCAGCCTTGGACCTGGGAGCGCGAACACCGGGGAGCTGTTTTTT. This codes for CASSLGPGSANTGELFF.

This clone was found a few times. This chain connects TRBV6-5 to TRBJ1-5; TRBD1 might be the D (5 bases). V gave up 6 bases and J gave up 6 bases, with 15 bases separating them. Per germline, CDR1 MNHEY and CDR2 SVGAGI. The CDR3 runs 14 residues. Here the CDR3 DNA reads TGTGCCAGCAGCAGAGCCGTAACAGGTCAGCCCCAGCATTTT. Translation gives CASSRAVTGQPQHF.

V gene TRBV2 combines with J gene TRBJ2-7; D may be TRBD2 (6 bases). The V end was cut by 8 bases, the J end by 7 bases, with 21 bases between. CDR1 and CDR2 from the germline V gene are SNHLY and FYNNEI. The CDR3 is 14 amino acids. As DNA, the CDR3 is TGTGCCAGCGAACCTGGGACTGGGGGTGTTGAGCAGTACTTC. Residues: CASEPGTGGVEQYF.

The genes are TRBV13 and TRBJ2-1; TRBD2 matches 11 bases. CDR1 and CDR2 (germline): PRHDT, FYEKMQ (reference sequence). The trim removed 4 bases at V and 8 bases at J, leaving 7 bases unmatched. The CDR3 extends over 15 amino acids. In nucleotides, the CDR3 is TGTGCCAGCAGCTCGACTAGCGGGGCGGGAGATGAGCAGTTCTTC. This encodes CASSSTSGAGDEQFF. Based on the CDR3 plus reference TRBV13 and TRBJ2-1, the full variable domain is AAGVIQSPRHLIKEKRETATLKCYPIPRHDTVYWYQQGPGQDPQFLISFYEKMQSDKGSIPDRFSAQQFSDYHSELNMSSLELGDSALYFCASSSTSGAGDEQFFGPGTRLTVL.